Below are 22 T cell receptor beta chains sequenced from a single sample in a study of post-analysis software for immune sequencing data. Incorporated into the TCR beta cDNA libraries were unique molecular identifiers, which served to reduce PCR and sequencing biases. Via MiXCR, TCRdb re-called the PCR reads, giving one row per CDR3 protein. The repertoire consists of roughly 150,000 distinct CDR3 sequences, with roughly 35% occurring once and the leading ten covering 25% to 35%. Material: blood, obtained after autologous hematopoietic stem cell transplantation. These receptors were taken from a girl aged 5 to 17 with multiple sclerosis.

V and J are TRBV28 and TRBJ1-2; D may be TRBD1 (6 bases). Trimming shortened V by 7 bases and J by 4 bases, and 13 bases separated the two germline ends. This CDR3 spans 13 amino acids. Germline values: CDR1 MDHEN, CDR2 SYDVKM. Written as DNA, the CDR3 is TGTGCCAGCACCCATAGGGGGACCTATGGCTACACCTTC. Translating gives CASTHRGTYGYTF.

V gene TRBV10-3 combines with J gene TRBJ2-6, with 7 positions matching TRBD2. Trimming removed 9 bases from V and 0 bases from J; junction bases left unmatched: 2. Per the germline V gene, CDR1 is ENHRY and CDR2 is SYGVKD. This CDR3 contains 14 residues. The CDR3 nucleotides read TGTGCCATGGGGGGGGACTCTGGGGCCAACGTCCTGACTTTC. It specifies CAMGGDSGANVLTF.

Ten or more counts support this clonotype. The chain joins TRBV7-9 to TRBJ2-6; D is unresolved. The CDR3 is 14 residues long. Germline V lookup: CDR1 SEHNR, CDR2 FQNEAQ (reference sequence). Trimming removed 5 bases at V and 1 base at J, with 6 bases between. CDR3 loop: CASSQSSGANVLTF. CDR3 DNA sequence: TGTGCCAGCAGCCAATCATCTGGGGCCAACGTCCTGACTTTC.

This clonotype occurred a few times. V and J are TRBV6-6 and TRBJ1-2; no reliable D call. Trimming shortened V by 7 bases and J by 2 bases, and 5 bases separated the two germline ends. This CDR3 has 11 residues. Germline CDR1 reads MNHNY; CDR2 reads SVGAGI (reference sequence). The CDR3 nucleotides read TGTGCCAGCATGGAGAACTATGGCTACACCTTC. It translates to CASMENYGYTF.

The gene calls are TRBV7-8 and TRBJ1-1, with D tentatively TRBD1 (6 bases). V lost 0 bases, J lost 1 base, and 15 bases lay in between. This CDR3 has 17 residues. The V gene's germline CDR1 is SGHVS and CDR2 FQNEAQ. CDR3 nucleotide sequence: TGTGCCAGCAGCTTAGCTGGGGGGGCTGGTGGGAACACTGAAGCTTTCTTT. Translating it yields CASSLAGGAGGNTEAFF.

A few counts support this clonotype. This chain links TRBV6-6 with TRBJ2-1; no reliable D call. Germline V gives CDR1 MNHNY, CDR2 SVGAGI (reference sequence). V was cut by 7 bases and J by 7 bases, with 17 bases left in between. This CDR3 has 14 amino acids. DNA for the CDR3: TGTGCCAGCACCCAAACCGTCGAGCAAAATGAGCAGTTCTTC. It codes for CASTQTVEQNEQFF.

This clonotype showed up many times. For the CDR3, the DNA is TGTGCCAGCACCCCACAGGGGAATGCTCAGCCCCAGCATTTT. Its translation: CASTPQGNAQPQHF. This chain connects TRBV7-8 to TRBJ1-5, with 7 positions matching TRBD1. Germline V gene sequence: CDR1 SGHVS, CDR2 FQNEAQ. The J segment lost 6 bases and the V segment lost 7 bases, leaving 9 bases of the junction unmatched. This CDR3 is 14 amino acids long.

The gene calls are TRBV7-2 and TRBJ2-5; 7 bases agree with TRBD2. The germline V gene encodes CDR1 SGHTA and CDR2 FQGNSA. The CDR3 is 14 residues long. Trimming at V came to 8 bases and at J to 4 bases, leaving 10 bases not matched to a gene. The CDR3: CASLRQGGRETQYF. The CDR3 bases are TGTGCCAGCCTCCGCCAGGGCGGGAGAGAGACCCAGTACTTC.

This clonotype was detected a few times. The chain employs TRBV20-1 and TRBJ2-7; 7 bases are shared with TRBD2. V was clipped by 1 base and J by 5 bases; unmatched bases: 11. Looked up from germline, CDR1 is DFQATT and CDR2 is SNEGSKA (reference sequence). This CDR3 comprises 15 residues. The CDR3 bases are TGCAGTGCTAGAGCCCCACTAGCGTGGGCCCACGAGCAGTACTTC. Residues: CSARAPLAWAHEQYF.

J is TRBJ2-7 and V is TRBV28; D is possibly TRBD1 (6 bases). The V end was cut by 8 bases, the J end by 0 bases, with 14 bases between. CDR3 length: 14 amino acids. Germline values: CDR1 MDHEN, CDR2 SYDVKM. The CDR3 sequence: CASGRTGNSYEQYF. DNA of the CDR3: TGTGCCAGCGGGAGAACAGGGAACTCCTACGAGCAGTACTTC.

CDR3 DNA: TGCAGTGCGCCCGGGACTAGCGGACGAGATACGCAGTATTTT. Protein product: CSAPGTSGRDTQYF. The chain joins TRBV20-1 to TRBJ2-3; 11 bases are a match to TRBD2. The CDR3 spans 14 residues. Germline lookup yields CDR1 DFQATT and CDR2 SNEGSKA (reference sequence). J gave up 5 bases and V 6 bases, and 7 bases lay outside the gene matches.

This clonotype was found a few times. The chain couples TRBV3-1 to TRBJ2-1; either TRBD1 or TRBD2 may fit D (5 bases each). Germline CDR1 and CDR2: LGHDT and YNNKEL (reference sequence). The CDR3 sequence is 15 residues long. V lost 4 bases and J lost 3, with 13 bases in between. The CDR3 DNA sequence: TGTGCCAGCAGCCCCGGGGCGGGCCTCTACAATGAGCAGTTCTTC. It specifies CASSPGAGLYNEQFF.

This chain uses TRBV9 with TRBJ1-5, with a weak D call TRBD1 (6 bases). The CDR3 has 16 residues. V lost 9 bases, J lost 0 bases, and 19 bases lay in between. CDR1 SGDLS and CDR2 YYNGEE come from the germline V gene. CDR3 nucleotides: TGTGCCAAGAAGTGGGGACAACCCTATAGCAATCAGCCCCAGCATTTT. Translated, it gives CAKKWGQPYSNQPQHF. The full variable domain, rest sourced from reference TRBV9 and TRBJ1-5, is DSGVTQTPKHLITATGQRVTLRCSPRSGDLSVYWYQQSLDQGLQFLIQYYNGEERAKGNILERFSAQQFPDLHSELNLSSLELGDSALYFCAKKWGQPYSNQPQHFGDGTRLSIL.

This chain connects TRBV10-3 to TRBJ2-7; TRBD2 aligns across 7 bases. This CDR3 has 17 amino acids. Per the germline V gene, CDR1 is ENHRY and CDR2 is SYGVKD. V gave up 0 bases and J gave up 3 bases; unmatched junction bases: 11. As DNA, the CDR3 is TGTGCCATCAGTGAGTCGCTGAGGACGGGAGGCCGCTACGAGCAGTACTTC. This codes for CAISESLRTGGRYEQYF.

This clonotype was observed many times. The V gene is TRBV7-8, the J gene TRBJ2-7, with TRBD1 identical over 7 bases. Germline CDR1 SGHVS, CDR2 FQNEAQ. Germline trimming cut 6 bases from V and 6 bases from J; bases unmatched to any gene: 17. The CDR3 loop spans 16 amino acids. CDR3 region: CASSSFPPGQLREQYF. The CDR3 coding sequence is TGTGCCAGCAGTTCTTTTCCTCCGGGACAGCTTCGCGAGCAGTACTTC.

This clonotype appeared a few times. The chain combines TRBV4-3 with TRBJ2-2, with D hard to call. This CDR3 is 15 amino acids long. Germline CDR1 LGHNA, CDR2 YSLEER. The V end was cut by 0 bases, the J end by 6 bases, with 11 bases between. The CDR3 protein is CASSQDEYRSGELFF. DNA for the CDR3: TGCGCCAGCAGCCAAGATGAATACCGGTCCGGGGAGCTGTTTTTT.

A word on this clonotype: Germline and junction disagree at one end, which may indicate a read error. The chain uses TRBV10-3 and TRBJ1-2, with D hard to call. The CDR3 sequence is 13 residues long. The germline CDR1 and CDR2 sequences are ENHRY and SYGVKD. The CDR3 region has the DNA TGTGCCATCAGCCCCCAGGATGACTATGGCTGCACCTTC. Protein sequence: CAISPQDDYGCTF.

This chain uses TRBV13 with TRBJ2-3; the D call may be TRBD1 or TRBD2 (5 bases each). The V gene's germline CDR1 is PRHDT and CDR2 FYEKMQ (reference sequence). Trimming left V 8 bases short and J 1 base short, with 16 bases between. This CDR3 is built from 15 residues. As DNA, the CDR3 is TGTGCCAGCCGAACAGGAGGTAAGGGCACAGATACGCAGTATTTT. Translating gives CASRTGGKGTDTQYF.

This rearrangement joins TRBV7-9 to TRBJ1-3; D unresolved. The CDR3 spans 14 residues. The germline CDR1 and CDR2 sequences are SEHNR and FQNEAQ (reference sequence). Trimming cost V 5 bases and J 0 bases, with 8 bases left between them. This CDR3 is CASSRGYSGNTIYF. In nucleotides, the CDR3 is TGTGCCAGCAGCCGAGGCTACTCTGGAAACACCATATATTTT.

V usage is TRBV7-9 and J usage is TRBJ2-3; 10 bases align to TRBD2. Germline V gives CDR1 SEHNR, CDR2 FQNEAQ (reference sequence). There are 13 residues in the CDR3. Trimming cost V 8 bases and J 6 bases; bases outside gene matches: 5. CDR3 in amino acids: CASGTSEVDTQYF. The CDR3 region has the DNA TGTGCCAGCGGGACTAGCGAGGTGGATACGCAGTATTTT.

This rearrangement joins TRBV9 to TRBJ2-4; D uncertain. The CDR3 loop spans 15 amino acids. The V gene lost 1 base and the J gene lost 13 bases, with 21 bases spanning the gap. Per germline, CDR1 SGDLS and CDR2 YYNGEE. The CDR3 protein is CASSVRASPQNEQYF. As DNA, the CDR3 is TGTGCCAGCAGCGTAAGGGCTAGTCCCCAGAATGAGCAGTACTTC.

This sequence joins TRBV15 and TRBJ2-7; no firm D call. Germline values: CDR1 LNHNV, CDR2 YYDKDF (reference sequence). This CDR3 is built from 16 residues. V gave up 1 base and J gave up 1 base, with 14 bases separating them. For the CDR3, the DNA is TGTGCCACCAGCAGAGGAAGAGCTAGTTATTCCTACGAGCAGTACTTC. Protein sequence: CATSRGRASYSYEQYF.